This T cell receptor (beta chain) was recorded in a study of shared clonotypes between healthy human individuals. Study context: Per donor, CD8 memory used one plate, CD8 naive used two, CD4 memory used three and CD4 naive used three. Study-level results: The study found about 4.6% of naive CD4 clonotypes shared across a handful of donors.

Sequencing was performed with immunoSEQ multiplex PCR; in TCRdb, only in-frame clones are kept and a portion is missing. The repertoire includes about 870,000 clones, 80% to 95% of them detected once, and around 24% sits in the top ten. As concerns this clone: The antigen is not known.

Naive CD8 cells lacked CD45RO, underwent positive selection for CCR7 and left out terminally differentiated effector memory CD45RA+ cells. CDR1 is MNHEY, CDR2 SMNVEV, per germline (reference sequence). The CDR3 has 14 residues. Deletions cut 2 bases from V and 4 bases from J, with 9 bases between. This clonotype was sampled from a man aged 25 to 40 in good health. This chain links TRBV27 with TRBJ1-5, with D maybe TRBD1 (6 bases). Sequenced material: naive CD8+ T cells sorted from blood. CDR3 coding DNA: TGTGCCAGCAGTTTAAACAGGGCGAATCAGCCCCAGCATTTT. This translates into CASSLNRANQPQHF.